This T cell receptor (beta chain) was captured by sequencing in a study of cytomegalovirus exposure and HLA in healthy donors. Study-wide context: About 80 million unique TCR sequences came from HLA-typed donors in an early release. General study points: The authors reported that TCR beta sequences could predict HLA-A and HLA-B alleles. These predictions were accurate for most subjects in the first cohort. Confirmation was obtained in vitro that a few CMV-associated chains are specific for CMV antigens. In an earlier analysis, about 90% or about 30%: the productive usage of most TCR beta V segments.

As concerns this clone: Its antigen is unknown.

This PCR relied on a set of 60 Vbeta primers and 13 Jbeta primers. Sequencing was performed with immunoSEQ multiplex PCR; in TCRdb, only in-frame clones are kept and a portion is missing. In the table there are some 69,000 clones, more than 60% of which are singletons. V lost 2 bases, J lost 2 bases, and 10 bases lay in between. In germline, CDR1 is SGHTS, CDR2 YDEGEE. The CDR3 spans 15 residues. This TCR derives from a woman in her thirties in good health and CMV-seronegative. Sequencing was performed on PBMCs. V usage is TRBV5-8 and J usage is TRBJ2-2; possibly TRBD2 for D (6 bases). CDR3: CASSFEGTNTGELFF. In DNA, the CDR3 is TGTGCCAGCAGCTTTGAGGGGACTAACACCGGGGAGCTGTTTTTT.